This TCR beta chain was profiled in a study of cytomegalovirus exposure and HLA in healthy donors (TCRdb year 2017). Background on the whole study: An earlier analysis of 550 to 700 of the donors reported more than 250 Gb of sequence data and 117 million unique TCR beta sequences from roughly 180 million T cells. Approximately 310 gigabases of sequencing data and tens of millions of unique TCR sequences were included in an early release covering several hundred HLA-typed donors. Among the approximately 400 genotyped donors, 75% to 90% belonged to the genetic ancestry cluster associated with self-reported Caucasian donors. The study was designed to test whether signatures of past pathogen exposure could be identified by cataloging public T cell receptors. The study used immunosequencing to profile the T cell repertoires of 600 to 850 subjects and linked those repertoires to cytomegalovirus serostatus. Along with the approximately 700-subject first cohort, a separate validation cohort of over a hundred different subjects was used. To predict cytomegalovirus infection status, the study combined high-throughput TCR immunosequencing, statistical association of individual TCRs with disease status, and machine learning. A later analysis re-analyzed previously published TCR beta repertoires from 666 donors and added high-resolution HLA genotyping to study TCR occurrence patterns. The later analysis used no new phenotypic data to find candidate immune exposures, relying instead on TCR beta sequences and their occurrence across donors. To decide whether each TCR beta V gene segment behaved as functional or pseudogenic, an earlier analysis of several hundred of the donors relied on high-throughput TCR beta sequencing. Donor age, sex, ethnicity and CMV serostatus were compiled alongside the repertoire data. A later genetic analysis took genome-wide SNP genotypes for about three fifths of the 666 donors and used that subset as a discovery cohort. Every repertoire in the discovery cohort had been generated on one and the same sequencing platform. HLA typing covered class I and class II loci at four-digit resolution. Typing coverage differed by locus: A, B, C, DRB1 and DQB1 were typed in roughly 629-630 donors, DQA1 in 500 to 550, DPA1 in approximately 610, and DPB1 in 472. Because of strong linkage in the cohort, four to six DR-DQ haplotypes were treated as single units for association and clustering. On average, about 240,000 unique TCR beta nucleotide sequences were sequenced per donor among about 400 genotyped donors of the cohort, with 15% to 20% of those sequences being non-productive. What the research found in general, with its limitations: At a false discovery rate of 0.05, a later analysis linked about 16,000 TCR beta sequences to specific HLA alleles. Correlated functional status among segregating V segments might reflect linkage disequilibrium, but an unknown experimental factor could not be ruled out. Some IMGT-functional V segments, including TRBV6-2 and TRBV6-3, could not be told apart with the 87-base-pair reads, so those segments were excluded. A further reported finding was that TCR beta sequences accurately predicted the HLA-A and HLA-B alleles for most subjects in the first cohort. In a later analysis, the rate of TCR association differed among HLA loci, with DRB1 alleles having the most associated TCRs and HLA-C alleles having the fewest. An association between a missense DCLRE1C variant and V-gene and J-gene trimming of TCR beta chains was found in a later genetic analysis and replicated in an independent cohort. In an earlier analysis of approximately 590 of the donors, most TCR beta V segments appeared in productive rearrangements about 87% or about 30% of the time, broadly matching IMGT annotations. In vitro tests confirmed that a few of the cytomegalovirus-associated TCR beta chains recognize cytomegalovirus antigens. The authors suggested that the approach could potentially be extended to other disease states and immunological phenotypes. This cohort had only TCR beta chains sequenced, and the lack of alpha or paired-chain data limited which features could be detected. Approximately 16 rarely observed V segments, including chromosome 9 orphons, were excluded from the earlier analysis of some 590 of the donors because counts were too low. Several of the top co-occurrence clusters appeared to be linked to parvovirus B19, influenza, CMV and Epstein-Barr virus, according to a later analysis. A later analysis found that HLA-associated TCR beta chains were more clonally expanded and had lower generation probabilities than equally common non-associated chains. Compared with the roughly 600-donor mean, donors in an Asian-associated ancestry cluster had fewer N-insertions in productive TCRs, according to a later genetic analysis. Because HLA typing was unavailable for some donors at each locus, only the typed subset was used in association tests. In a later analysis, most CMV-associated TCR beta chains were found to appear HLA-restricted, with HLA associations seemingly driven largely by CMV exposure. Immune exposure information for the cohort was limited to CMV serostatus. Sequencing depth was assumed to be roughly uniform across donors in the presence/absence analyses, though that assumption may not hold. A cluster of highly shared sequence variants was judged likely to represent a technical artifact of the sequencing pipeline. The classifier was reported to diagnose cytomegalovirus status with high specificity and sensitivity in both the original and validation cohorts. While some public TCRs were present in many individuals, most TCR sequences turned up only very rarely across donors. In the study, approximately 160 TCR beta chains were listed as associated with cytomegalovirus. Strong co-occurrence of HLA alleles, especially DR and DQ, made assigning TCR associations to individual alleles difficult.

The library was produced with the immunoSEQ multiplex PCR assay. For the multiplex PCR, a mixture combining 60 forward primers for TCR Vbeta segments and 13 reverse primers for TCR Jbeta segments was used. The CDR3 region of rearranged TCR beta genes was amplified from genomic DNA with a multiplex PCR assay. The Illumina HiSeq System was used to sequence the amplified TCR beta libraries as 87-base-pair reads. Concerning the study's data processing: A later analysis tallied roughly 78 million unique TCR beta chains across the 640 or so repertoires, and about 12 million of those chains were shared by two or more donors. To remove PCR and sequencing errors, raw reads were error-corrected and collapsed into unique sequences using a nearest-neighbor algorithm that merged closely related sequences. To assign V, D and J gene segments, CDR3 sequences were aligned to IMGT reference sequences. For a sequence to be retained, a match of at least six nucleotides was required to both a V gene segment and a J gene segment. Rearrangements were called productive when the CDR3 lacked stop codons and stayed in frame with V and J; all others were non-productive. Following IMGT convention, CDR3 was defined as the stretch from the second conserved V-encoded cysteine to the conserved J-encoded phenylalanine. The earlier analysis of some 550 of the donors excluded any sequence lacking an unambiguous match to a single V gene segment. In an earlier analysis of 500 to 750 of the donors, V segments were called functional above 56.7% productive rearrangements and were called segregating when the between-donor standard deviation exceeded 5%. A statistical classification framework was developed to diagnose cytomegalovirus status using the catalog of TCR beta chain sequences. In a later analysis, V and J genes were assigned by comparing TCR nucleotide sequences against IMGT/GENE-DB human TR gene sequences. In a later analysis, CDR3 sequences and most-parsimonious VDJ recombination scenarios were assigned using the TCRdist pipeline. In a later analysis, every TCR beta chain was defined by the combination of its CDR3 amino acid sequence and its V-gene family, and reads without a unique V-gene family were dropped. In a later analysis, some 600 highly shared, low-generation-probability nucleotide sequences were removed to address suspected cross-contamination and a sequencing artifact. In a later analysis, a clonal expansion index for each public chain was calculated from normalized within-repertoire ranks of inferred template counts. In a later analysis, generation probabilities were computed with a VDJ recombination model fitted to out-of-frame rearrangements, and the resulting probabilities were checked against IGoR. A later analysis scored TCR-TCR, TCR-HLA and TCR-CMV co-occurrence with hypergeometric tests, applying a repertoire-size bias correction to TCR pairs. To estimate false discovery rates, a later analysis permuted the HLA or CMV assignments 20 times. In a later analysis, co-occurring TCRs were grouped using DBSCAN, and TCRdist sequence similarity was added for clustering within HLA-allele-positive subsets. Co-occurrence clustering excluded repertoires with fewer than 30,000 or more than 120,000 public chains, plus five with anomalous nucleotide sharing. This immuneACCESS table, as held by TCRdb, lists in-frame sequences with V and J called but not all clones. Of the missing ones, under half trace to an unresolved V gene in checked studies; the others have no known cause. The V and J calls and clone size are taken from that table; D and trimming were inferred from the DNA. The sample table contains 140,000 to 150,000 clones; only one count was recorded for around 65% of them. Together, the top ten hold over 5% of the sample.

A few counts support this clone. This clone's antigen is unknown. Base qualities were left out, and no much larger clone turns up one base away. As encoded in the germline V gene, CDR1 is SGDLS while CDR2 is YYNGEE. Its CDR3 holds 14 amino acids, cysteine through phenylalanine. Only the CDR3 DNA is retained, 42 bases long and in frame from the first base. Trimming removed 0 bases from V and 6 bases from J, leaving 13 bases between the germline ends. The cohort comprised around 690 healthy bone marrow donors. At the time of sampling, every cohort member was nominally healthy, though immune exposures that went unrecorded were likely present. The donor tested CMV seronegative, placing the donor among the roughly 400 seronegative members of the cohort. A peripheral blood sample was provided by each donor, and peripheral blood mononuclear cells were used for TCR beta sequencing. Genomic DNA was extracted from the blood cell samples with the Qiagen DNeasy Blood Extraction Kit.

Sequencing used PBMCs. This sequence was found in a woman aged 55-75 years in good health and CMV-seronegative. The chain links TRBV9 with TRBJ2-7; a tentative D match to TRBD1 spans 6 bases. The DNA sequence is TGTGCCAGCAGCGTAGGCAGGGACACAGGCGAGCAGTACTTC. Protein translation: CASSVGRDTGEQYF.